The rows below give T cell receptor beta chains drawn from one sample of a study of graft-versus-host responses after intestinal transplantation. Assay used: immunoSEQ multiplex PCR; TCRdb lists only in-frame clones, some missing. This table holds 15,000 or so clones, less than 85% found once. The material sequenced was ileum tissue, taken 17 days after transplant. Every receptor here comes from a human patient who received an intestinal transplant, so some T cells may come from the graft donor. The CDR3 runs from the conserved cysteine through the conserved F or W. D genes are given only for firm matches. A clone size is listed for some rows: how often the clone was seen (once, few, many), or a class if it is expanded.

d_call j_call clone_size cdr3_length v_call cdr3_nt cdr3_aa
NA TRBJ2-7 once 15 TRBV6-5 TGTGCCAGCAGTTCGGTCCTAGCCCCCGCCTACGAGCAGTACTTC CASSSVLAPAYEQYF
NA TRBJ2-3 few 15 TRBV4-2 TGTGCCAGCAGCCAAGATTTAGTGATCACAGATACGCAGTATTTT CASSQDLVITDTQYF
NA TRBJ1-5 once 17 TRBV5-6 TGTGCCAGCAGCTTTCGCCCCCTGGGGGCCTCCAATCAGCCCCAGCATTTT CASSFRPLGASNQPQHF
NA TRBJ1-5 once 19 TRBV12-2 TGTGCAAGTCGCTTGTACGCCGGGACAGGGAATGGGAGATATCAGCCCCAGCATTTT CASRLYAGTGNGRYQPQHF
NA TRBJ2-3 NA 14 TRBV7-2 TGTGCCAGCAGCTTTGGACCTAGCACAGATACGCAGTATTTT CASSFGPSTDTQYF
NA TRBJ2-3 once 12 TRBV5-4 TGTGCCACCTCTACAAGCACAGATACGCAGTATTTT CATSTSTDTQYF
TRBD2 TRBJ2-1 NA 16 TRBV30 TGTGCCTGGAGTGTACCGGCTAGCGGGGGGAACAATGAGCAGTTCTTC CAWSVPASGGNNEQFF
TRBD1 TRBJ2-7 NA 13 TRBV7-8 TGCGCCAGCAGCTTAGACAGGGGGCTCGAGCAGTACTTC CASSLDRGLEQYF
TRBD1 TRBJ2-5 once 16 TRBV18 TGTGCCAGCTCACCATCCCGACAGGGCGGTGAAGAGACCCAGTACTTC CASSPSRQGGEETQYF
NA TRBJ1-6 few 14 TRBV6-5 TGTGCCAGCCCAGGGCAAGGTATTGATTCACCCCTCCACTTT CASPGQGIDSPLHF
NA TRBJ2-1 NA 16 TRBV5-1 TGCGCCAGCAGCTTGCGGCCCCCGAGCTCCTACAATGAGCAGTTCTTC CASSLRPPSSYNEQFF
NA TRBJ1-3 NA 15 TRBV9 TGTGCCAGCAGCGTAGGGGGGAACTCTGGAAACACCATATATTTT CASSVGGNSGNTIYF
TRBD2 TRBJ2-3 NA 14 TRBV27 TGTGCCAGCGCCTCGGGACTAGAGGCAGCTACGCAGTATTTT CASASGLEAATQYF
NA TRBJ1-1 few 13 TRBV6-5 TGTGCCAGCAGTTACGAGAGGGGCGCTGAAGCTTTCTTT CASSYERGAEAFF
NA TRBJ1-3 NA 13 TRBV12-5 TGTGCTAGTGGTCCTCCGCATGGAAACACCATATATTTT CASGPPHGNTIYF
TRBD1 TRBJ1-2 NA 12 TRBV5-4 TGTGCCAGCAGCTTAGACAGGGATGGCTACACCTTC CASSLDRDGYTF